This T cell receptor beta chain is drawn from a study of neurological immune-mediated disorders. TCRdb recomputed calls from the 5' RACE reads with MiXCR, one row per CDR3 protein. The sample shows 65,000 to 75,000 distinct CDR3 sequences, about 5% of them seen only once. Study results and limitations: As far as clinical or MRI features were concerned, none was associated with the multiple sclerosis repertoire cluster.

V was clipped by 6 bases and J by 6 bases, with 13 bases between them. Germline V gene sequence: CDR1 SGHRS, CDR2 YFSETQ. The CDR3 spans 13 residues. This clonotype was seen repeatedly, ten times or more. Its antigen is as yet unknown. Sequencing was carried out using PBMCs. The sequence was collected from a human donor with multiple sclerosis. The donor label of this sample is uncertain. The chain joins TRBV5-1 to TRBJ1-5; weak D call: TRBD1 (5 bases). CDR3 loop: CASTWRGGQPQHF. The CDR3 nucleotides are TGCGCCAGCACCTGGCGTGGGGGTCAGCCCCAGCATTTT.